This is a list of T cell receptor beta chains from one sample in a study of cytomegalovirus exposure and HLA in healthy donors. TCRdb's copy holds only in-frame clones and misses some; the assay was immunoSEQ multiplex PCR. The sample holds 120,000 or so clones, roughly two thirds seen once. Sequenced sample: PBMCs. These receptors were obtained from a man aged 25-45 years in good health and CMV-seropositive. Both conserved end residues are part of each CDR3. D genes are given only for firm matches. The size of a clone is reported for some rows only, either as once, few or many, or as a class for expanded clones.

TRBV7-8	many	TRBD1	TRBJ1-5	CASSQQGQNSHQPQHF	TGTGCCAGCAGCCAACAGGGACAGAACTCACATCAGCCCCAGCATTTT
TRBV4-1	NA	NA	TRBJ1-2	CASSQELRVLYGYTF	TGCGCCAGCAGCCAAGAGCTTCGGGTACTCTATGGCTACACCTTC
TRBV15	NA	TRBD1	TRBJ2-6	CATGGDVTNVLTF	TGTGCAACAGGGGGAGACGTGACCAACGTCCTGACTTTC
TRBV7-9	NA	TRBD1	TRBJ2-7	CASSFRQGPYEQYF	TGTGCCAGCAGCTTTCGACAGGGGCCGTACGAGCAGTACTTC
TRBV18	few	TRBD1	TRBJ1-1	CASSQDRADLNTEAFF	TGTGCCAGCTCACAGGACAGGGCAGACCTGAACACTGAAGCTTTCTTT
TRBV29-1	NA	NA	TRBJ1-1	CSAQGRAEAFF	TGCAGCGCCCAGGGGCGGGCTGAAGCTTTCTTT
TRBV28	NA	NA	TRBJ2-7	CASSLSPRSKQGSAYEQYF	TGTGCCAGCAGTTTGTCCCCCCGATCGAAACAGGGATCTGCCTACGAGCAGTACTTC
TRBV6-1	NA	TRBD1	TRBJ1-2	CASSWGQAGYTF	TGTGCCAGCAGTTGGGGACAGGCTGGCTACACCTTC
TRBV6-5	NA	NA	TRBJ1-1	CASRIGGATEAFF	TGTGCCAGCAGGATAGGGGGGGCAACTGAAGCTTTCTTT
TRBV28	NA	NA	TRBJ1-1	CASRGYTEAFF	TGTGCCAGCCGGGGGTACACTGAAGCTTTCTTT
TRBV29-1	NA	TRBD1	TRBJ2-3	CSVGQGATDTQYF	TGCAGCGTCGGGCAGGGGGCCACAGATACGCAGTATTTT
TRBV5-1	NA	TRBD1	TRBJ2-7	CASSLVQGEDEQYF	TGCGCCAGCAGCTTGGTACAGGGGGAGGACGAGCAGTACTTC
TRBV7-2	NA	TRBD1	TRBJ1-4	CASSQDRVDEKLFF	TGTGCCAGCAGCCAAGACAGGGTTGATGAAAAACTGTTTTTT
TRBV4-3	few	TRBD1	TRBJ2-2	CASSQARTGGWTGELFF	TGCGCCAGCAGCCAAGCTAGGACAGGGGGCTGGACCGGGGAGCTGTTTTTT
TRBV5-4	NA	TRBD2	TRBJ2-7	CASSVEAGDYEQYF	TGTGCCAGCAGCGTAGAAGCGGGAGACTACGAGCAGTACTTC
TRBV10-3	many	TRBD1	TRBJ2-1	CAISLGTGDYNEQFF	TGTGCCATCAGTTTGGGGACAGGGGACTACAATGAGCAGTTCTTC
TRBV6-5	NA	NA	TRBJ1-1	CASSYSRWQGDTEAFF	TGTGCCAGCAGTTACTCGCGGTGGCAGGGTGACACTGAAGCTTTCTTT
TRBV28	NA	NA	TRBJ2-5	CASSFGEAGQETQYF	TGTGCCAGCAGTTTTGGGGAGGCAGGCCAAGAGACCCAGTACTTC
TRBV6-1	NA	NA	TRBJ2-7	CASSETLGDSYEQYF	TGTGCCAGCAGTGAGACACTCGGGGACTCCTACGAGCAGTACTTC
TRBV5-1	NA	NA	TRBJ2-3	CASRLEGFTSTDTQYF	TGCGCCAGCAGGTTGGAGGGGTTTACCAGCACAGATACGCAGTATTTT
TRBV19	NA	NA	TRBJ1-3	CASRQQGGSGNTIYF	TGTGCCAGTAGGCAACAGGGCGGCTCTGGAAACACCATATATTTT
TRBV5-4	NA	TRBD2	TRBJ2-5	CASSLGTSGRALGTQYF	TGTGCCAGCAGCTTGGGGACTAGCGGGAGGGCCTTGGGGACCCAGTACTTC
TRBV18	NA	NA	TRBJ2-3	CASSPSTSTDTQYF	TGTGCCAGCTCGCCGAGTACTAGCACAGATACGCAGTATTTT
TRBV25-1	NA	TRBD2	TRBJ2-1	CASSESSGSYNEQFF	TGTGCCAGCAGTGAGTCTAGCGGGAGCTACAATGAGCAGTTCTTC
TRBV6-5	NA	NA	TRBJ2-6	CASRDISGANVLTF	TGTGCCAGCAGGGACATCTCTGGGGCCAACGTCCTGACTTTC
TRBV4-3	once	NA	TRBJ1-1	CASSPGGGTEAFF	TGCGCCAGCAGCCCCGGTGGAGGAACTGAAGCTTTCTTT
TRBV5-1	NA	NA	TRBJ1-2	CASSPWSGYGYTF	TGCGCCAGCAGCCCCTGGTCGGGGTATGGCTACACCTTC
TRBV5-1	NA	NA	TRBJ2-1	CASSLDGGLGQFF	TGCGCCAGCAGCTTGGACGGGGGGCTTGGGCAGTTCTTC
TRBV5-1	NA	TRBD1	TRBJ2-7	CASSRGTGGFYEQYF	TGCGCCAGCAGCCGAGGGACAGGGGGATTTTACGAGCAGTACTTC
TRBV7-9	NA	TRBD1	TRBJ1-2	CASSLGTGYGYTF	TGTGCCAGCAGCTTAGGGACAGGCTATGGCTACACCTTC
TRBV9	NA	TRBD1	TRBJ2-3	CASSDRTGDPDTQYF	TGTGCCAGCAGCGATCGGACAGGGGATCCCGATACGCAGTATTTT
TRBV10-3	NA	TRBD2	TRBJ2-3	CAIRGGETKQDTQYF	TGTGCCATCCGGGGGGGTGAGACCAAACAAGATACGCAGTATTTT
TRBV15	NA	NA	TRBJ2-5	CATSRDRGLGETQYF	TGTGCCACCAGCAGAGATCGGGGGTTGGGGGAGACCCAGTACTTC
TRBV14	NA	TRBD1	TRBJ2-7	CASSLRTGGTYEQYF	TGTGCCAGCAGCCTCAGGACAGGGGGGACCTACGAGCAGTACTTC
TRBV10-2	NA	TRBD2	TRBJ2-1	CASSESPAGALYEQFF	TGCGCCAGCAGTGAGTCCCCCGCGGGAGCTCTCTATGAGCAGTTCTTC
TRBV11-2	NA	TRBD2	TRBJ2-7	CASSGLAGAYEQYF	TGTGCCAGCAGTGGACTAGCGGGAGCCTACGAGCAGTACTTC
TRBV7-9	few	NA	TRBJ1-4	CASSFPGQNNEKLFF	TGTGCCAGCAGCTTCCCCGGACAGAATAATGAAAAACTGTTTTTT
TRBV6-6	NA	TRBD2	TRBJ2-3	CASRKAGRDTDTQYF	TGTGCCAGCAGAAAAGCGGGGAGGGACACAGATACGCAGTATTTT
TRBV5-6	once	TRBD2	TRBJ2-3	CASSLVVGIAGETDTQYF	TGTGCCAGCAGCTTGGTGGTCGGCATAGCGGGAGAAACAGATACGCAGTATTTT
TRBV5-1	few	TRBD2	TRBJ2-1	CASSSLAGEASEQFF	TGCGCCAGCAGCTCTTTAGCGGGAGAGGCCAGTGAGCAGTTCTTC
TRBV4-2	NA	NA	TRBJ1-5	CASSQSGARGSGSNQPQHF	TGTGCCAGCAGCCAGTCTGGGGCAAGGGGAAGTGGTAGCAATCAGCCCCAGCATTTT
TRBV5-1	NA	NA	TRBJ2-7	CASSLGAGTPSYEQYF	TGCGCCAGCAGCTTGGGGGCCGGGACACCGTCCTACGAGCAGTACTTC
TRBV29-1	once	NA	TRBJ2-5	CSTAGETQYF	TGCAGTACTGCCGGGGAGACCCAGTACTTC
TRBV6-1	NA	NA	TRBJ2-5	CASSSGGDIETQYF	TGTGCCAGCAGTTCCGGTGGAGATATAGAGACCCAGTACTTC
TRBV2	few	NA	TRBJ1-2	CASSPGIYGYTF	TGTGCCAGCAGTCCAGGGATATATGGCTACACCTTC